This T cell receptor (beta chain) appears in the sequencing data of a study of regulatory T cells in long-lasting Graves disease. Combining iRepertoire HTBI primers with Arm-PCR of CDR3 regions, the authors built TCR beta libraries. TCRdb reprocessed the multiplex PCR reads via MiXCR and lists one record per CDR3 protein. The profile covers under 250,000 distinct CDR3 sequences, with approximately 18% appearing a single time and around 11% taken by the ten largest. The CDR3 is made up of 15 amino acids. With 5 bases removed from V and 0 bases from J, the gap between germline ends came to 11 bases. Germline assignment: CDR1 LNHDA and CDR2 SQIVND (reference sequence). Noted time point: newly diagnosed GD, antithyroid drugs for less than 3 months. The TCR library was prepared using RNA isolated from PBMCs. This clonotype was observed at least ten times. The same sample was also studied in work on T cells in Graves' hyperthyroidism and ophthalmopathy.

This sequence joins TRBV19 and TRBJ1-3; D perhaps matches TRBD1 (6 bases). This receptor was taken from a woman aged 30 to 39 with Graves disease. Material: peripheral blood mononuclear cells (PBMCs), obtained at new diagnosis, from a patient treated with antithyroid drugs. CDR3 DNA: TGTGCCAGTAGTCCGACAGGATCCTCTGGAAACACCATATATTTT. It is translated as CASSPTGSSGNTIYF.